Sequencing of this T cell receptor beta chain was carried out in a study of a mutant IDH1 vaccine in newly diagnosed glioma. Across the study: Treated patients had a mean age of approximately 41 years and a sex split that was roughly 60% male and about 40% female.

Only in-frame clones appear in the TCRdb table, and some are missing; sequencing was by immunoSEQ multiplex PCR. The sample includes more than 40,000 clones, 78% seen only once; the top ten take under 2%. Study results and limitations: Among top peripheral T cell clonotypes, changes seemed unrelated to pseudoprogression.

The sample's time point: week 5, during vaccination. A 20-mer mutant IDH1 peptide at 300 ug was injected subcutaneously with topical imiquimod. Germline CDR1 and CDR2: MNHNS and SASEGT. The CDR3 extends over 14 amino acids. Trimming cost V 0 bases and J 4 bases, with 9 bases left between them. This clone is classed as medium-sized (0.01 to 0.1%). Its antigen remains unknown. The chain carries TRBV6-1 and TRBJ1-1; D unresolved. The sequences come from PBMCs, collected from a glioma patient whose treatment included an IDH1 peptide vaccine. This receptor was identified in a woman between 35 and 50 years old with glioma. DNA for the CDR3: TGTGCCAGCAGTGAAGCTCCGGAAGGCACTGAAGCTTTCTTT. It encodes CASSEAPEGTEAFF.